This note documents a single T cell receptor beta chain sequence. The CDR3 sequence is 15 residues long. V was clipped by 2 bases and J by 2 bases; unmatched bases: 4. The germline V gene encodes CDR1 LGHDT and CDR2 YNNKEL (reference sequence). This entry comes from a study of blood T cell repertoires in COVID-19. About the research overall: Acute and convalescent COVID-19 specimens originated in the United States, Italy and Spain. PBMCs, B-cell-depleted T cells, or T cells provided the cDNA or gDNA that made up the material.

In the authors' methods: By means of reference gene primer amplification, nucleated cell counts were estimated. Measured with immunoSEQ multiplex PCR; TCRdb has only the in-frame clones, and not every one. V and J calls and clone size are given by that table; D and trimming were obtained from the DNA. Found here are fewer than 250,000 clones, around 81% of them singletons; the top ten hold just under 6.5%. The chain employs TRBV3-1 (or the pseudogene TRBV3-2) and TRBJ2-3, with 7 bases that match TRBD1. Sequenced input: peripheral blood. This clonotype originated in a woman in her sixties or seventies with active or convalescent COVID-19. This CDR3 reads CASSQMGQPTDTQYF. The CDR3, as DNA: TGTGCCAGCAGCCAAATGGGACAGCCCACAGATACGCAGTATTTT.